The rows below give T cell receptor beta chains drawn from one sample of a study of T-cell memory formation after mild COVID-19. From the 5' RACE reads, TCRdb called clonotypes with MiXCR, one entry per CDR3 protein. Of around 220,000 distinct CDR3 sequences listed, 15% to 20% are singletons. Sequencing input: PBMCs or a T cell subset sorted from them (not recorded which). These receptors originate from a man between 18 and 29 years old who had mild COVID-19 (a few samples of this study predate the infection). Cell type and time point are not known. Each CDR3 is given with its conserved first and last residue. A D gene is named only where the DNA matches it firmly. Size values are once, few and many counts, or a class for expanded clones, and some rows have none.

v_call	clone_size	j_call	d_call	cdr3_nt	cdr3_aa
TRBV30	few	TRBJ1-6	-	TGTGCCCGAGGGGAAGAAGGTTCACCCCTCCACTTT	CARGEEGSPLHF
TRBV5-1	-	TRBJ2-5	-	TGCGCCAGCAGCTGGGGGGGCCCAGCGGAGACCCAGTACTTC	CASSWGGPAETQYF
TRBV6-2/TRBV6-3	-	TRBJ1-2	-	TGTGCCGGGTCCCACGATGTCTATGGCTACACCTTC	CAGSHDVYGYTF
TRBV5-1	-	TRBJ2-7	TRBD1	TGCGCCAGCAGCTGGGGACAGGTCTCCGAGCAGTACTTC	CASSWGQVSEQYF
TRBV19	few	TRBJ2-7	-	TGTGCCAGTAGTGTCCCAGGGTCCTCCTACGAGCAGTACTTC	CASSVPGSSYEQYF
TRBV7-3	-	TRBJ1-6	TRBD1	TGTGCCAGCAGCTTAACCAGGGGGCCCTCACCCCTCCACTTT	CASSLTRGPSPLHF
TRBV20-1	-	TRBJ2-1	TRBD2	TGCAGTGCCAATGGCGGGGGGGCCGGCAATGAGCAGTTCTTC	CSANGGGAGNEQFF
TRBV5-1	-	TRBJ2-3	-	TGCGCCAGCAGCTTGGCTGGGACCCCAGATACGCAGTATTTT	CASSLAGTPDTQYF
TRBV7-2	-	TRBJ1-4	-	TGTGCCAGCAGCGGACGGGGAGTAACTAATGAAAAACTGTTTTTT	CASSGRGVTNEKLFF
TRBV4-3	-	TRBJ2-7	-	TGCGCCAGCAGCCAAGGGGGGGGACAAGGACCAGGTGAGCAGTACTTC	CASSQGGGQGPGEQYF
TRBV5-1	few	TRBJ2-5	TRBD1	TGCGCCAGCAGTTTCCCAGGGGGCGCGCAGACCCAGTACTTC	CASSFPGGAQTQYF
TRBV30	-	TRBJ2-3	-	TGTGCCTGGAATAGGGGTGCTAGCACAGATACGCAGTATTTT	CAWNRGASTDTQYF
TRBV9	-	TRBJ2-5	-	TGTGCCAGCAGCGTAGGACTTTCCCAAGAGACCCAGTACTTC	CASSVGLSQETQYF
TRBV24-1	few	TRBJ2-5	-	TGTGCCACCAGTGACCCCCGGGGCAGAGAGACCCAGTACTTC	CATSDPRGRETQYF
TRBV5-1	-	TRBJ2-5	TRBD2	TGCGCCAGCAGGCCTACTAGCGCCCAAGAGACCCAGTACTTC	CASRPTSAQETQYF
TRBV7-6	few	TRBJ1-1	-	TGTGCCAGCAGCTTAGCGGTGGGCAGGGGCACTGAAGCTTTCTTT	CASSLAVGRGTEAFF
TRBV20-1	many	TRBJ2-1	-	TGCAGTGCTCCTAGGTCGGATAATGAGCAGTTCTTC	CSAPRSDNEQFF
TRBV12-3/TRBV12-4	few	TRBJ2-1	-	TGTGCCAGCAGTTACACCGGGAACTCCTACAATGAGCAGTTCTTC	CASSYTGNSYNEQFF
TRBV5-4	once	TRBJ1-4	-	TGTGCCAGCAGCTTGGGGGCAGGTTGGGCTAATGAAAAACTGTTTTTT	CASSLGAGWANEKLFF
TRBV25-1	-	TRBJ1-2	-	TGTGCCAGCAGTGAAGAGGCCCCCTCCTTCTATGGCTACACCTTC	CASSEEAPSFYGYTF
TRBV4-3	-	TRBJ1-4	-	TGCGCCAGCAGCCGAGTGGGGATTAGGGCAACTAATGAAAAACTGTTTTTT	CASSRVGIRATNEKLFF
TRBV2	few	TRBJ2-1	-	TGTGCCAGCAGGGGGGCTGGGGAGCAGTTCTTC	CASRGAGEQFF
TRBV6-1	few	TRBJ1-4	-	TGTGCCAGCAGTGCCACACTTGAGGGTGAAAAACTGTTTTTT	CASSATLEGEKLFF
TRBV12-3/TRBV12-4	-	TRBJ2-4	TRBD2	TGTGCCAGCAGTTTGGGGGAGGGAAGGGCAGCCAAAAACATTCAGTACTTC	CASSLGEGRAAKNIQYF
TRBV6-5	-	TRBJ2-2	-	TGTGCCAGCAGCCGAGGTTCAGGGGGGGCGAACACCGGGGAGCTGTTTTTT	CASSRGSGGANTGELFF
TRBV18	few	TRBJ1-1	-	TGTGCCAGCTCACCATCAGCGATTGCTGAAGCTTTCTTT	CASSPSAIAEAFF
TRBV20-1	-	TRBJ2-7	-	TGCAGTGCTACTCGGCCCTTTCCCGGCTACGAGCAGTACTTC	CSATRPFPGYEQYF
TRBV4-3	-	TRBJ2-7	TRBD1	TGCGCCAGCAGCCAAGATCGTGCAGGGGGCGTATTCGAGCAGTACTTC	CASSQDRAGGVFEQYF
TRBV5-1	-	TRBJ2-3	TRBD2	TGCGCCAGCAGCGCTGGAGAAGGACTAGCGGGAAAGGGGTATTTT	CASSAGEGLAGKGYF
TRBV4-3	many	TRBJ2-4	-	TGCGCCAGCAGCCGATGGGGGCCCGGGCAAATAGCCAAAAACATTCAGTACTTC	CASSRWGPGQIAKNIQYF
TRBV27	many	TRBJ1-1	-	TGTGCCAGCAGTTTTCAGGGGACAAACACTGAAGCTTTCTTT	CASSFQGTNTEAFF
TRBV7-2	many	TRBJ2-5	TRBD1	TGTGCCAGCAGCTTAGATTGGGGCAGGGGGCAAGAGACCCAGTACTTC	CASSLDWGRGQETQYF
TRBV10-3	-	TRBJ1-2	TRBD1	TGTGCCATCAGTGAGGACAGGGAGGGCTACACCTTC	CAISEDREGYTF
TRBV7-9	few	TRBJ2-5	-	TGTGCCAGCAGCCCAGGTCCGGTTCGGCAAGAGACCCAGTACTTC	CASSPGPVRQETQYF
TRBV3-1	once	TRBJ2-7	-	TGTGCCAGCAGCCGGGGACGGAGCTCCTACGAGCAGTACTTC	CASSRGRSSYEQYF
TRBV6-5	-	TRBJ2-5	-	TGTGCCAGCACCCCCAACTGGGAGACCCAGTACTTC	CASTPNWETQYF
TRBV6-5	few	TRBJ2-3	TRBD2	TGTGCCAGCAGTTACTCGTCTCTAGCGGGGGGGCCCTTAGATACGCAGTATTTT	CASSYSSLAGGPLDTQYF
TRBV5-6	once	TRBJ1-2	TRBD1	TGTGCCAGCAGCTCATCCTGGGCAGGGGGCTATGGCTACACCTTC	CASSSSWAGGYGYTF
TRBV29-1	-	TRBJ2-1	-	TGCAGCGTGGGGCGGGACCCATACAATGAGCAGTTCTTC	CSVGRDPYNEQFF
TRBV7-8	many	TRBJ2-5	-	TGTGCCAGCAACCCGACAGGGGAGGGAGAGACCCAGTACTTC	CASNPTGEGETQYF
TRBV4-3	few	TRBJ1-2	-	TGCGCCAGCAGCCCCGAGCTACAGGGTGGCACTGGCTACACCTTC	CASSPELQGGTGYTF
TRBV12-3/TRBV12-4	few	TRBJ1-2	TRBD1	TGTGCCAGCAGTTTGATTGGGGGACAGGCAAACTATGGCTACACCTTC	CASSLIGGQANYGYTF
TRBV12-3/TRBV12-4	few	TRBJ1-2	-	TGTGCCAGCAGTCAACAGAACTATGGCTACACCTTC	CASSQQNYGYTF
TRBV6-2/TRBV6-3	many	TRBJ1-5	-	TGTGCCAGCGGGGGGACGGGCAATCAGCCCCAGCATTTT	CASGGTGNQPQHF
TRBV4-3	few	TRBJ2-1	TRBD2	TGCGCCAGCAGCCAGGTCTACTCCAGCGGGGGGATTTACAATGAGCAGTTCTTC	CASSQVYSSGGIYNEQFF
TRBV5-1	many	TRBJ2-1	-	TGCGCCAGCAGCTCCGAACCGGGCGGGACAGTCAGTGAGCAGTTCTTC	CASSSEPGGTVSEQFF